This entry is about one T cell receptor (beta chain). The sample originates from a study of blood T cell repertoires in COVID-19. Background on the study: Samples representing acute and convalescent COVID-19 were sourced from the United States, Italy and Spain. PBMCs, B-cell-depleted T cells, or T cells provided the cDNA or gDNA that made up the material.

With 3 bases removed from V and 2 bases from J, the gap between germline ends came to 5 bases. This CDR3 comprises 12 residues. Germline lookup yields CDR1 WNHNN and CDR2 SYGVQD (reference sequence). Per the original data handling: For nucleated cells, counts were estimated from reference gene primer amplification. Sequencing was performed with immunoSEQ multiplex PCR; in TCRdb, only in-frame clones are kept and a portion is missing. The DNA gave D and trimming, while V, J and clone size come from that table. The table has 75,000 to 100,000 clones, 70% to 90% seen once. The sequencing input was peripheral blood. The V call is TRBV10-1, the J call TRBJ2-7; D not resolved. This sequence was found in a human donor with acute or convalescent COVID-19. The donor label of this sample is uncertain. CDR3 sequence (DNA): TGCGCCAGCAGTGATAGTACCTACGAGCAGTACTTC. Protein product: CASSDSTYEQYF.